This paragraph reports one T cell receptor (beta chain). The antigen is unknown. These data come from a study of a mutant IDH1 vaccine in newly diagnosed glioma. Trimming cost V 6 bases and J 10 bases, with 23 bases left between them. The CDR3 spans 15 residues. The germline CDR1 and CDR2 sequences are LNHDA and SQIVND (reference sequence). This table comes from immunoSEQ multiplex PCR, and its TCRdb copy is limited to in-frame clones, with some not included. The table has roughly 40,000 clones, approximately 90% seen once. The time point here: week 5, during vaccination. Topical imiquimod was applied with each vaccine dose, which held 300 ug of mutant IDH1 20-mer peptide.

The receptor comes from a man between 45 and 60 years old with glioma. The starting material was PBMCs, obtained from a glioma patient whose treatment included an IDH1 peptide vaccine. The V and J genes are TRBV19 and TRBJ2-3, with D maybe TRBD2 (6 bases). This chain's CDR3 is CASSQVGGRSVAQYF. Written as DNA, the CDR3 is TGTGCCAGTAGCCAAGTTGGAGGGAGAAGTGTCGCGCAGTATTTT.